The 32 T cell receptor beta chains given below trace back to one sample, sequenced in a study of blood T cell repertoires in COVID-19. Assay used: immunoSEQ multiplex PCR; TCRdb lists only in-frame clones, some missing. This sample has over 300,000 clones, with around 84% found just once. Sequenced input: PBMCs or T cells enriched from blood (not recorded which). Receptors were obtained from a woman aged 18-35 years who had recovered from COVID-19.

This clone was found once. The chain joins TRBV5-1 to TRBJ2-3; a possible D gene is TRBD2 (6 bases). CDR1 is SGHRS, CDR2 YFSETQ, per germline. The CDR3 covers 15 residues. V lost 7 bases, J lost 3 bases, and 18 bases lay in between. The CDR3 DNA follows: TGCGCCAGCCGGACCGTCGGGGAGGAGACAGATACGCAGTATTTT. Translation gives CASRTVGEETDTQYF.

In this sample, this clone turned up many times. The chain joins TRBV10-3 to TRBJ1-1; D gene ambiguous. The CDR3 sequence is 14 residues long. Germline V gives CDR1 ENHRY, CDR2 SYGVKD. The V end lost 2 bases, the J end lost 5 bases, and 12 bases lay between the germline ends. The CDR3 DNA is TGTGCCATCAGTGAGAGGTCGCGCGGAACTGAAGCTTTCTTT. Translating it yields CAISERSRGTEAFF.

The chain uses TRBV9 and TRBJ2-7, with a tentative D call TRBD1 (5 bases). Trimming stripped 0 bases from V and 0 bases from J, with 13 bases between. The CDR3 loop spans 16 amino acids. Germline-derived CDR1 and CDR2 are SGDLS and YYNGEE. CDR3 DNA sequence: TGTGCCAGCAGCGTAGGGGCAGGGCTCAGCTCCTACGAGCAGTACTTC. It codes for CASSVGAGLSSYEQYF.

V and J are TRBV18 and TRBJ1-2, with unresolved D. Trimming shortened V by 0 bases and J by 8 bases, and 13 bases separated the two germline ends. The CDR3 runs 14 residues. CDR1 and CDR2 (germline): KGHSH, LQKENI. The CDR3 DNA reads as TGTGCCAGCTCACCACCCGAGGTTCTCGGCGGCTACACCTTC. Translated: CASSPPEVLGGYTF.

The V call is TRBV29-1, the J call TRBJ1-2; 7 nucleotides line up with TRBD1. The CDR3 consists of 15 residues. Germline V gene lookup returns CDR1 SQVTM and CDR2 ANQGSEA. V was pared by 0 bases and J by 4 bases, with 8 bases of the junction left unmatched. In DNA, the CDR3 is TGCAGCGTTGAAGATCTGGGACAGAAACCCTATGGCTACACCTTC. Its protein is CSVEDLGQKPYGYTF.

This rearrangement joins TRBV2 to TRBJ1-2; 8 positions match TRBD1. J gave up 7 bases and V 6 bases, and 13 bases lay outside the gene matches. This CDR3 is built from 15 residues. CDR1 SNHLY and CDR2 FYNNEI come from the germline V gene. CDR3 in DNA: TGTGCCAGCAGACAAACTACAGGGGGTTCAGGTGGCTACACCTTC. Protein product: CASRQTTGGSGGYTF.

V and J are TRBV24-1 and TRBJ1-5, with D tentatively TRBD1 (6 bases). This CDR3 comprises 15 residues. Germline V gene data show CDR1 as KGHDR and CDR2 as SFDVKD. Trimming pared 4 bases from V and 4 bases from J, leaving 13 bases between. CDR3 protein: CATSEAGAGNQPQHF. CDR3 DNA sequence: TGTGCCACCAGTGAGGCAGGGGCCGGTAATCAGCCCCAGCATTTT.

CDR3 DNA sequence: TGTGCCAGCAGTCCCCCGACGGGGTTATTTGAAGCTTTCTTT. As protein: CASSPPTGLFEAFF. The rearrangement uses TRBV28 and TRBJ1-1; D unclear. The CDR3 extends over 14 amino acids. Germline CDR1 and CDR2: MDHEN and SYDVKM. The ends were cut back, 5 bases at V and 7 bases at J, with 17 bases in the middle.

The CDR3, as DNA: TGTGCCAGCAGCTTTGACAGGGCGGCCTACAATGAGCAGTTCTTC. Protein sequence: CASSFDRAAYNEQFF. The chain couples TRBV5-5 to TRBJ2-1; 7 bases agree with TRBD1. The CDR3 runs to 15 residues. V lost 2 bases to trimming and J lost 2 bases; unmatched junction nucleotides: 4. Germline V gene data show CDR1 as SGHKS and CDR2 as YYEKEE (reference sequence).

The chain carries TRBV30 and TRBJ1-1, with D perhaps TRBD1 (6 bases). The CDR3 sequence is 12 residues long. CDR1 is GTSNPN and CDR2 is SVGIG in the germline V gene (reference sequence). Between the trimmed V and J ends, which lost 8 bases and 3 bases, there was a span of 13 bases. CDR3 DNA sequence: TGTGCCCTCAACAGGGCCCACACTGAAGCTTTCTTT. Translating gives CALNRAHTEAFF.

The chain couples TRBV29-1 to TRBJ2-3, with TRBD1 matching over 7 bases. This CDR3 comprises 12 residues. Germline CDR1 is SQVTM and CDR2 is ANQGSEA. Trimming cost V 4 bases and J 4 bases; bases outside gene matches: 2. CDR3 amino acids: CSVAQGADTQYF. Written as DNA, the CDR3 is TGCAGCGTTGCTCAGGGGGCAGATACGCAGTATTTT.

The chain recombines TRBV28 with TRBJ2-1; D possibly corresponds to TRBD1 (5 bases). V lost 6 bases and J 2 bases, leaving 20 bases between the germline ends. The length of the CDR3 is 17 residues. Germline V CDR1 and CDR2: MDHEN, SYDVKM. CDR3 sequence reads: CASSLGFGAKAYNEQFF. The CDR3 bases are TGTGCCAGCAGCCTCGGGTTTGGGGCTAAGGCCTACAATGAGCAGTTCTTC.

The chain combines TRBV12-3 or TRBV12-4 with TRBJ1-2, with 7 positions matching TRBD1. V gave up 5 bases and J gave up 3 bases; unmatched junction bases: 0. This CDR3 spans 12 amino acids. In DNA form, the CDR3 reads TGTGCCAGCAGTGGGACAGACTATGGCTACACCTTC. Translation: CASSGTDYGYTF.

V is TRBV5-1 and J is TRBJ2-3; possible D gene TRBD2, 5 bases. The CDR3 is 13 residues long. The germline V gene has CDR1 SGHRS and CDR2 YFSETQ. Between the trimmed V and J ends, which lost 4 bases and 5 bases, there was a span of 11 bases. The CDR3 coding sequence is TGCGCCAGCAGCCAAGAGGGTAAAGATACGCAGTATTTT. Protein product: CASSQEGKDTQYF.

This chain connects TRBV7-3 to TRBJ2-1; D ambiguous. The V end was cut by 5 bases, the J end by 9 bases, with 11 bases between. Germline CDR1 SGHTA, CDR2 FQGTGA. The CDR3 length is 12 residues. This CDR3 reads CASSLGVGEQFF. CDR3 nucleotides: TGTGCCAGCAGCCTAGGAGTGGGTGAGCAGTTCTTC. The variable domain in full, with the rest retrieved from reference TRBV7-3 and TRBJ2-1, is GAGVSQTPSNKVTEKGKYVELRCDPISGHTALYWYRQSLGQGPEFLIYFQGTGAADDSGLPNDRFFAVRPEGSVSTLKIQRTERGDSAVYLCASSLGVGEQFFGPGTRLTVL.

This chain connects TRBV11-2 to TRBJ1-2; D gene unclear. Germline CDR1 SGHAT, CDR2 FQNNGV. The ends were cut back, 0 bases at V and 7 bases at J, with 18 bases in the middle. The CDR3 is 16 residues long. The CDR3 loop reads CASSLEVGEPSPGYTF. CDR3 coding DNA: TGTGCCAGCAGCTTAGAGGTCGGGGAGCCCTCGCCTGGCTACACCTTC.

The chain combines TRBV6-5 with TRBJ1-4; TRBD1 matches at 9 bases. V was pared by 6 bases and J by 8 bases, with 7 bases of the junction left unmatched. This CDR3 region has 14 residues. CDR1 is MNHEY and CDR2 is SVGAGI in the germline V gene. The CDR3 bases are TGTGCCAGCAGCCCCCGGGACAGGGACGAAAAACTGTTTTTT. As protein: CASSPRDRDEKLFF.

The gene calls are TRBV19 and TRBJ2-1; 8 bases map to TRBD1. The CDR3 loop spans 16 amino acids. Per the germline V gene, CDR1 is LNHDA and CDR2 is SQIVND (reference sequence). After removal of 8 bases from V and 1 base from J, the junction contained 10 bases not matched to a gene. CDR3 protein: CASSINRDRSYNEQFF. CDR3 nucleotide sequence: TGTGCCAGTTCCATCAACCGGGACAGGTCCTACAATGAGCAGTTCTTC.

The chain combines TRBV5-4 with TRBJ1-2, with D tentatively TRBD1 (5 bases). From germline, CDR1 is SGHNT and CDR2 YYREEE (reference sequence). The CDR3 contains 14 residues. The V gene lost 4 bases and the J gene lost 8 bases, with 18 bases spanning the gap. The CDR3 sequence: CASSPPAGLYGYTF. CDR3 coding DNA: TGTGCCAGCAGCCCCCCGGCAGGGTTATACGGCTACACCTTC.

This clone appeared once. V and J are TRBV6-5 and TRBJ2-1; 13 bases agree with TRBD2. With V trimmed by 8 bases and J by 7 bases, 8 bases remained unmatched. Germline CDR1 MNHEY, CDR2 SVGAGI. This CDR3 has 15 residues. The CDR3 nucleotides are TGTGCCAGCGAGGGGGAGACTAGCGGGGGGAATGAGCAGTTCTTC. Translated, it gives CASEGETSGGNEQFF.

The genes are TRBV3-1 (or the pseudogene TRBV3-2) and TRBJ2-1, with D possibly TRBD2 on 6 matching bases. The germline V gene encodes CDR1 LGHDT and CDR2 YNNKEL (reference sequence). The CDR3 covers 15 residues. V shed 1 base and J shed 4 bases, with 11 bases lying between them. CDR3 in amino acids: CASSQGAGLYNEQFF. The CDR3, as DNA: TGTGCCAGCAGCCAAGGTGCGGGGTTATACAATGAGCAGTTCTTC.

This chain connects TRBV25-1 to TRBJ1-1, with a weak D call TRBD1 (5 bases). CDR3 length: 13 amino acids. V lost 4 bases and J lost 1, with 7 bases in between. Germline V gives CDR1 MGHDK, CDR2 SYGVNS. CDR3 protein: CASSVTGNTEAFF. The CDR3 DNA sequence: TGTGCCAGCAGTGTCACAGGGAACACTGAAGCTTTCTTT. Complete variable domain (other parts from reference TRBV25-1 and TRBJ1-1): EADIYQTPRYLVIGTGKKITLECSQTMGHDKMYWYQQDPGMELHLIHYSYGVNSTEKGDLSSESTVSRIRTEHFPLTLESARPSHTSQYLCASSVTGNTEAFFGQGTRLTVV.

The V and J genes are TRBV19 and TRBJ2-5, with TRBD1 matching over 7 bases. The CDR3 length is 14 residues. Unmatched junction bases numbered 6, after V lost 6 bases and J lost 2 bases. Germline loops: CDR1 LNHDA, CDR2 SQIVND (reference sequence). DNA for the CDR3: TGTGCCAGTAGATCACGACAGGGTCAAGAGACCCAGTACTTC. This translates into CASRSRQGQETQYF. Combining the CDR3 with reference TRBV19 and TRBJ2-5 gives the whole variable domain DGGITQSPKYLFRKEGQNVTLSCEQNLNHDAMYWYRQDPGQGLRLIYYSQIVNDFQKGDIAEGYSVSREKKESFPLTVTSAQKNPTAFYLCASRSRQGQETQYFGPGTRLLVL.

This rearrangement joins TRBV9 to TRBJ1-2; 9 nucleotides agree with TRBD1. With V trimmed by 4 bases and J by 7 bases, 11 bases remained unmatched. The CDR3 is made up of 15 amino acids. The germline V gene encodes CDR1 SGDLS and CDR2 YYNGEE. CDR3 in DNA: TGTGCCAGCAGCCCCCAGAGGGACAGGGTTGTTGGCTACACCTTC. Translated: CASSPQRDRVVGYTF.

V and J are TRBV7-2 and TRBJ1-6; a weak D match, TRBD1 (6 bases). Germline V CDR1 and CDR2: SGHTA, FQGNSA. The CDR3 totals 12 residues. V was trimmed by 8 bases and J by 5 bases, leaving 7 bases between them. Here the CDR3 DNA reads TGTGCCAGCGGGACAAATAATTCACCCCTCCACTTT. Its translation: CASGTNNSPLHF.

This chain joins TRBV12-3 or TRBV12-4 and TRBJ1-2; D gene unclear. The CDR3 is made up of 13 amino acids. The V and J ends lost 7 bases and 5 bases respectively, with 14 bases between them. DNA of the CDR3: TGTGCCAGCACCCTGGGAGGGTCATATGGCTACACCTTC. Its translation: CASTLGGSYGYTF.

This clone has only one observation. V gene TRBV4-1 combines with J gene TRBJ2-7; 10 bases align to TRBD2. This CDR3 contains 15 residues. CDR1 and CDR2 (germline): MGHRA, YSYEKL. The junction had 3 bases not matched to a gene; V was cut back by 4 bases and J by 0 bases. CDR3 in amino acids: CASSLLAGPSYEQYF. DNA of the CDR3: TGCGCCAGCAGCCTACTAGCGGGACCCTCCTACGAGCAGTACTTC.

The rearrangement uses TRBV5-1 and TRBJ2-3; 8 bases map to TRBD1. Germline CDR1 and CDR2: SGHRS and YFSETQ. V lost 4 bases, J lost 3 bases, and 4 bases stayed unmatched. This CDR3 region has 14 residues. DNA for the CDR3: TGCGCCAGCAGCGGGGGACAGGCGACAGATACGCAGTATTTT. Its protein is CASSGGQATDTQYF.

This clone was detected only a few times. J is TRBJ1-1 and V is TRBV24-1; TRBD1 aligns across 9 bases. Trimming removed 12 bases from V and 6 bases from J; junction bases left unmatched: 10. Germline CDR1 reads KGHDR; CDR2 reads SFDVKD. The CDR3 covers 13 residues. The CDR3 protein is CAPTHRGLSEAFF. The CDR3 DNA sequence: TGTGCCCCGACACACAGGGGGCTCTCTGAAGCTTTCTTT.

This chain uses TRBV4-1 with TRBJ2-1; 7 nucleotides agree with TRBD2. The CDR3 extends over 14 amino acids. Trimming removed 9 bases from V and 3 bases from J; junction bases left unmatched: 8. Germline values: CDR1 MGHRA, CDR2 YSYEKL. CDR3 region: CASTVRENYNEQFF. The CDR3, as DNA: TGCGCCAGTACCGTGCGGGAGAACTACAATGAGCAGTTCTTC.

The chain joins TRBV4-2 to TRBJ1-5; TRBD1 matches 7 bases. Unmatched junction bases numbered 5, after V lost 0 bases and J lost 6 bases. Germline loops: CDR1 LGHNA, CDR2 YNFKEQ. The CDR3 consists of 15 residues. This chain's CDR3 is CASSQEGAGGQPQHF. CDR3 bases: TGTGCCAGCAGCCAAGAAGGGGCAGGGGGTCAGCCCCAGCATTTT.

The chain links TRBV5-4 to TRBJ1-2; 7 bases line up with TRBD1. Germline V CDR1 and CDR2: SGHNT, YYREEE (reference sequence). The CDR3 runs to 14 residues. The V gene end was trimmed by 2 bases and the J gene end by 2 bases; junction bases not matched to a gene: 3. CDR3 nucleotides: TGTGCCAGCAGCTTCTCGACAGGGAACTATGGCTACACCTTC. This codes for CASSFSTGNYGYTF.